This T cell receptor beta chain was identified in a study of post-analysis software for immune sequencing data (dated by TCRdb to 2014 to 2015). Concerning the study at large: Relapsing-remitting, secondary progressive and progressive-relapsing multiple sclerosis were recorded as disease courses, and subtype annotation was lacking for some patients. The patient repertoires were compared against about a dozen previously published healthy control repertoires obtained from donors aged 6 to 25 years. A subset of samples was prepared in parallel using single-end sample barcoding, then pooled and co-amplified after Illumina adapter ligation. Overall study results and their limits: The control group was slightly older than the multiple sclerosis patient group. Four to six TRBV segments, including TRBV5-6, TRBV5-1 and TRBV20-1, were significantly more frequent in patients than controls. Normalized Chao1 diversity was significantly lower in multiple sclerosis patients than controls, suggesting substantial peripheral T-cell clonal expansion. Strong co-clustering of samples prepared in the same batch was shown by direct clustering with F measure, prompting a batch-effect correction.

Library preparation used PCR. The data were produced on an Illumina HiSeq 2500. Unique molecular identifiers were incorporated into TCR beta cDNA libraries to reduce PCR and sequencing biases. Every 1 to 10 million input T cells yielded approximately 500,000 cDNA molecules, meaning each molecule approximated one T cell. Patient libraries were prepared and sequenced with the same protocol used for the earlier healthy control dataset. Within a given batch, samples were prepared together, multiplexed and sequenced on the same HiSeq lane. The paper's data handling went like this. Raw barcoded reads were processed with MIGEC, and single-read molecular identifier groups were discarded before consensus assembly and CDR3 extraction. VDJtools was used for post-analysis of the clonotype tables, and diversity was normalized by down-sampling every dataset to the size of the smallest sample. In repertoire overlap clustering, CDR3 amino acid sequences, but not nucleotide sequences, were matched to correct batch-related cross-sample contamination. The public reads were run again by TCRdb, first through fastp at Q25 and then through MiXCR, and only productive beta chains were kept. All rows with the same CDR3 protein become a single entry with the most common DNA and genes. The V and J calls were not made by the authors but by TCRdb's processing. This sample gives about 620,000 distinct CDR3 sequences in total; around 44% of them show up just once. The ten largest clones represent roughly 1.7% of the sample.

With respect to this clonotype: Its antigen remains undetermined. Base qualities were left out, and no much larger clone turns up one base away.

TCR beta repertoires were profiled from peripheral blood of about a dozen young patients with multiple sclerosis to demonstrate the VDJtools post-analysis software. The multiple sclerosis patients were children and adolescents between roughly 6 and 16 years of age. V and J are truncated by 3 bases and 0 bases respectively, leaving an intervening sequence of 24 bases. The CDR3 holds 21 amino acids from the cysteine to the phenylalanine. Just the 63-base CDR3 DNA is kept, in frame starting at base 1. The germline V gene specifies MGHRA as CDR1 and YSYEKL as CDR2. Recombination joined TRBV4-1 with TRBJ2-6; TRBD1 is a weak D gene call, 6 bases matching. Sequencing was carried out using blood. This clonotype was sampled from a girl aged 10-17 years with multiple sclerosis. The sequenced DNA is TGCGCCAGCAGCCAGGCCCTCTGGAGGCAGGGGAGCGGCTCTGGGGCCAACGTCCTGACTTTC. The translation is CASSQALWRQGSGSGANVLTF.